A single T cell receptor (beta chain) is shown here with its context. This entry is derived from a study of cytomegalovirus exposure and HLA in healthy donors. The CDR3 spans 17 residues. Trimming removed 1 base from V and 3 bases from J; junction bases left unmatched: 8. The V gene's germline CDR1 is MGHRA and CDR2 YSYEKL. Vbeta (60) and Jbeta (13) primers were used in the PCR. The data were produced by immunoSEQ multiplex PCR, yet TCRdb's version contains in-frame clones alone and is incomplete. This sample yields 130,000 to 150,000 clones, of which roughly 75% are seen a single time; roughly 2% belongs to the top ten.

The TCR sequence derives from a man under 40 in good health and CMV-seronegative. Sequenced sample: PBMCs. The chain links TRBV4-1 to TRBJ2-3; TRBD2 matches at 9 bases. For the CDR3, the DNA is TGCGCCAGCAGCCAAGGGGCGGGGGGGCCTACAACAGATACGCAGTATTTT. Amino acids: CASSQGAGGPTTDTQYF.